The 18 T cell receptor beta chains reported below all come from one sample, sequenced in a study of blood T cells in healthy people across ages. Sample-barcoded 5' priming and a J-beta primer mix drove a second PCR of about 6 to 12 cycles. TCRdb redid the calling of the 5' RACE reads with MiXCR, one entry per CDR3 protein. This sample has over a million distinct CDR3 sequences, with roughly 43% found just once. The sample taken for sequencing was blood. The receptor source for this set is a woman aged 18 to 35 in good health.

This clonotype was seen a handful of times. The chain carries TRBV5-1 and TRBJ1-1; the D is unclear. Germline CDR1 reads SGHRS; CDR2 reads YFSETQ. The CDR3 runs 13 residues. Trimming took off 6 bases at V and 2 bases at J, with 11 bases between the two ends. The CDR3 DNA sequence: TGCGCCAGCACAGGTTGGAGCAACACTGAAGCTTTCTTT. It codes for CASTGWSNTEAFF.

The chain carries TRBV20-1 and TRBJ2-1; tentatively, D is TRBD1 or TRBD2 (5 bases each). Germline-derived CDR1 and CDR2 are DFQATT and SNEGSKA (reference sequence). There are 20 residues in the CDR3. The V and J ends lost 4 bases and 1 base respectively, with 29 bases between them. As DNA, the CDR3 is TGCAGTGCTAATTCTCCGGGACCCGCCGCCAGAGCCCGATCCTACAATGAGCAGTTCTTC. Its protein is CSANSPGPAARARSYNEQFF.

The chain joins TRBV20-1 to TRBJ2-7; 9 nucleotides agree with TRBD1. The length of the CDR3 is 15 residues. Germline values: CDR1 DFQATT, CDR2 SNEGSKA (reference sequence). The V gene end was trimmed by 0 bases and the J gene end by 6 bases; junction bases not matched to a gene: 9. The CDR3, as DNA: TGCAGTGCTAGAGACCGGGACAGGGATGCCAGCGAGCAGTACTTC. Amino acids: CSARDRDRDASEQYF.

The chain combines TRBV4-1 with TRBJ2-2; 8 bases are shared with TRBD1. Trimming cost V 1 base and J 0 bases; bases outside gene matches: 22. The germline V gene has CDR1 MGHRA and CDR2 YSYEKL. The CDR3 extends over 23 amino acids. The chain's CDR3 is CASSQVQDLRPGGIKSNTGELFF. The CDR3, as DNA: TGCGCCAGCAGCCAAGTTCAGGATCTGAGGCCAGGGGGCATTAAATCGAACACCGGGGAGCTGTTTTTT.

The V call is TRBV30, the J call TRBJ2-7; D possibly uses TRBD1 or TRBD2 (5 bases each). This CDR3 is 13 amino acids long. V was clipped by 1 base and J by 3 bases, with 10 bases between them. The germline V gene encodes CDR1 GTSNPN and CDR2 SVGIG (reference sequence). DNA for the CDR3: TGTGCCTGGAGTGCGGGGCTAATCTACGAGCAGTACTTC. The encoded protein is CAWSAGLIYEQYF.

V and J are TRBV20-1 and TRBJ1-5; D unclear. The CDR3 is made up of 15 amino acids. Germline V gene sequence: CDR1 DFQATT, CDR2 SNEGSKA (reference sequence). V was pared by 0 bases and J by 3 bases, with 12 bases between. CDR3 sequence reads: CSARDGNGYNQPQHF. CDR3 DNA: TGCAGTGCTAGAGATGGGAACGGATACAATCAGCCCCAGCATTTT.

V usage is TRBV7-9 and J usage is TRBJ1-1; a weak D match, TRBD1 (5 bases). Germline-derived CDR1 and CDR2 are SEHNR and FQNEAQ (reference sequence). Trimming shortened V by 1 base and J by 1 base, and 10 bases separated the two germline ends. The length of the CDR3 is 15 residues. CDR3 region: CASSLGGRANTEAFF. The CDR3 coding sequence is TGTGCCAGCAGCTTAGGCGGCAGGGCGAACACTGAAGCTTTCTTT. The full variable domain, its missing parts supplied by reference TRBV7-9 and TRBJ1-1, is DTGVSQNPRHKITKRGQNVTFRCDPISEHNRLYWYRQTLGQGPEFLTYFQNEAQLEKSRLLSDRFSAERPKGSFSTLEIQRTEQGDSAMYLCASSLGGRANTEAFFGQGTRLTVV.

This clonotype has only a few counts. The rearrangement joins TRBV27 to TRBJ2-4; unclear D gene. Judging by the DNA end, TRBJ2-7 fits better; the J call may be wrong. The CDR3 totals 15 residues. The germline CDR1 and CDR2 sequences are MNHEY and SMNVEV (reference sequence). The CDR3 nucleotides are TGTGCCAGCAGTCCCTTTTCGGGCTTGAGCTACGAGCAGTACTTC. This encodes CASSPFSGLSYEQYF.

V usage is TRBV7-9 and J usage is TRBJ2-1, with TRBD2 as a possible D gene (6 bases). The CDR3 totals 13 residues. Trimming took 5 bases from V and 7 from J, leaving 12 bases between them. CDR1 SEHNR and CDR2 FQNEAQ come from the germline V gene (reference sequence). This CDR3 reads CASSPTRENEQFF. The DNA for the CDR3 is TGTGCCAGCAGCCCGACTAGGGAGAATGAGCAGTTCTTC.

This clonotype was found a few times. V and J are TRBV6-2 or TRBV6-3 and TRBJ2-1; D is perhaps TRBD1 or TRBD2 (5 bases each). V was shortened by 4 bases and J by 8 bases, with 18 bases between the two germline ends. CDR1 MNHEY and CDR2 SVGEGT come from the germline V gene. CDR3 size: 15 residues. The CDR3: CASSSYSGGGDEQFF. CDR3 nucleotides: TGTGCCAGCAGTTCCTACAGTGGGGGTGGAGATGAGCAGTTCTTC.

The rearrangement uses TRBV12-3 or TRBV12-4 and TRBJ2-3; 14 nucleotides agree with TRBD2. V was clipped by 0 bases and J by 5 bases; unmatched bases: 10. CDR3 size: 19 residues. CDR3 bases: TGTGCCAGCAGTTTAGCACGGGGACTAGCGGGAGATCCTGTAGATACGCAGTATTTT. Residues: CASSLARGLAGDPVDTQYF.

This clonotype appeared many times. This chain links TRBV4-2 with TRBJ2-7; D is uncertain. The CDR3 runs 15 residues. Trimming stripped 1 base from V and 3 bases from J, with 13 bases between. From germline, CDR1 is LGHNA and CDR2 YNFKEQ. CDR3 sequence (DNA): TGTGCCAGCAGCCAAGTCACAGAAGGGATCTACGAGCAGTACTTC. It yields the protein CASSQVTEGIYEQYF.

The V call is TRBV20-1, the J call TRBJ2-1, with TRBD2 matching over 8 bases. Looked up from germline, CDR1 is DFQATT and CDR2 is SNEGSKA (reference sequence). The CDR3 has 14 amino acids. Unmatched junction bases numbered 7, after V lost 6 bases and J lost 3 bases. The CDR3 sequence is CSANQREHYNEQFF. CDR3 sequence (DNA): TGCAGTGCGAATCAGCGGGAGCACTACAATGAGCAGTTCTTC.

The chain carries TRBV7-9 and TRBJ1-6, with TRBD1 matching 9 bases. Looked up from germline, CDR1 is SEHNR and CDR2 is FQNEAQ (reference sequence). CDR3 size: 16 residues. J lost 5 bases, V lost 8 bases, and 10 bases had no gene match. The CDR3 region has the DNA TGTGCCAGCTCTGGCGTCGGGACAGGGAATAATTCACCCCTCCACTTT. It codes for CASSGVGTGNNSPLHF.

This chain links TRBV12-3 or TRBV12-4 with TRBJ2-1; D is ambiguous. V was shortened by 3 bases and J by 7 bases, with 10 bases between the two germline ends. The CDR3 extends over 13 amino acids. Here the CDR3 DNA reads TGTGCCAGCAGTTTTATCAACCGGAATGAGCAGTTCTTC. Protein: CASSFINRNEQFF.

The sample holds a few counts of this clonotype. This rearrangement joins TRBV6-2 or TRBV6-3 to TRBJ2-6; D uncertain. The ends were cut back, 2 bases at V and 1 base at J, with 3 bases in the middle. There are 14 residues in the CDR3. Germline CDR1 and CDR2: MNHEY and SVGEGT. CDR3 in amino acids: CASSYESGANVLTF. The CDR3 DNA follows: TGTGCCAGCAGTTACGAATCTGGGGCCAACGTCCTGACTTTC.

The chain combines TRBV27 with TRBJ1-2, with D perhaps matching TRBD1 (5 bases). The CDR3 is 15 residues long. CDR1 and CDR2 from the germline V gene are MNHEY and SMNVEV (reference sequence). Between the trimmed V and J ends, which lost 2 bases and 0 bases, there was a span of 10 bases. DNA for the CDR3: TGTGCCAGCAGTTTACACCAGGGTGCTAACTATGGCTACACCTTC. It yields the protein CASSLHQGANYGYTF.

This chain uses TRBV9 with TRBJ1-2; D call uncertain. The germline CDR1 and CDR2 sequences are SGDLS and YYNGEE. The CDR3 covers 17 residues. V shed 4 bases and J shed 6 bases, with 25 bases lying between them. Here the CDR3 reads CASSPLRPGVRQDGYTF. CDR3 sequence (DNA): TGTGCCAGCAGCCCGTTACGGCCCGGGGTACGACAAGATGGCTACACCTTC.